This T cell receptor beta chain stems from a study of CD8+ T cells in alopecia areata. PBMCs served as the source from which CD4+ and CD8+ T cells were sorted. CDR1 and CDR2 from the germline V gene are SEHNR and FQNEAQ (reference sequence). This CDR3 has 13 residues. V was pared by 7 bases and J by 11 bases, with 20 bases between. Extracted from the samples, RNA was reverse transcribed into cDNA to serve as the sequencing template. Assay: immunoSEQ multiplex PCR; the TCRdb copy retains only in-frame clones and omits some. In the table there are over 50,000 clones, approximately 46% of which are singletons.

V gene TRBV7-9 combines with J gene TRBJ1-1; D is unresolved. This receptor was obtained from a human donor with alopecia areata. The sample was CD8+ T cells sorted from blood, taken at week 0. In nucleotides, the CDR3 is TGTGCCAGCACCCAACCGGAGGCCAAATGGGCTTTCTTT. Encoded protein: CASTQPEAKWAFF.